Following are 3 T cell receptor beta chains from one sample sequenced in a study of T cell responses to AZD1222 COVID-19 vaccine. Sequencing used immunoSEQ multiplex PCR; TCRdb keeps in-frame clones, though not all of them. The sample shows some 120,000 clones, about 92% of them seen only once. Material: peripheral blood, obtained on day 0 of AZD1222 vaccination. These receptors were obtained from an adult in good health.

This chain connects TRBV28 to TRBJ1-4; D gene uncertain. The V and J ends lost 8 bases and 4 bases respectively, with 5 bases between them. Germline loops: CDR1 MDHEN, CDR2 SYDVKM. This CDR3 contains 11 residues. CDR3 nucleotide sequence: TGTGCCAGCCTAGATAATGAAAAACTGTTTTTT. Protein product: CASLDNEKLFF. Full variable domain (rest looked up from reference TRBV28 and TRBJ1-4): DVKVTQSSRYLVKRTGEKVFLECVQDMDHENMFWYRQDPGLGLRLIYFSYDVKMKEKGDIPEGYSVSREKKERFSLILESASTNQTSMYLCASLDNEKLFFGSGTQLSVL.

This sequence joins TRBV27 and TRBJ1-1, with D unclear. Germline CDR1 reads MNHEY; CDR2 reads SMNVEV (reference sequence). This CDR3 has 13 amino acids. V was trimmed by 3 bases and J by 4 bases, leaving 9 bases between them. The CDR3 DNA is TGTGCCAGCAGTTTGGAGGCAGTCACTGAAGCTTTCTTT. Amino acid sequence: CASSLEAVTEAFF.

This chain connects TRBV5-1 to TRBJ1-5, with D possibly being TRBD1 (6 bases). Germline V CDR1 and CDR2: SGHRS, YFSETQ. The V end lost 0 bases, the J end lost 3 bases, and 7 bases lay between the germline ends. CDR3 length equals 14 residues. For the CDR3, the DNA is TGCGCCAGCAGCTTGGGGACAGTCAATCAGCCCCAGCATTTT. Amino acid sequence: CASSLGTVNQPQHF.